The 16 T cell receptor beta chains below come from one sample, sequenced in a study of T cell responses to AZD1222 COVID-19 vaccine. The repertoire was sequenced with immunoSEQ multiplex PCR; TCRdb's copy has only in-frame clones and lacks some. The sample has 95,000 or so clones, about 88% seen once. Sample: peripheral blood, taken on day 0 of AZD1222 vaccination. The receptors stem from an adult in good health.

The V call is TRBV18, the J call TRBJ2-5; D uncertain. Between the trimmed V and J ends, which lost 3 bases and 5 bases, there was a span of 13 bases. The CDR3 consists of 14 residues. The germline gives CDR1 KGHSH, CDR2 LQKENI. Here the CDR3 reads CASSPSINPETQYF. The DNA of the CDR3 is TGTGCCAGCTCACCCTCCATCAACCCGGAGACCCAGTACTTC.

This chain connects TRBV7-8 to TRBJ2-2, with TRBD1 matching 8 bases. V shed 6 bases and J 0 bases; nucleotides not matched to a gene: 9. Germline V gene lookup returns CDR1 SGHVS and CDR2 FQNEAQ. This CDR3 comprises 17 residues. CDR3 loop: CASSHTGTGSNTGELFF. The CDR3 DNA reads TGTGCCAGCAGTCATACCGGGACAGGATCGAACACCGGGGAGCTGTTTTTT.

The chain couples TRBV25-1 to TRBJ1-2, with D unresolved. Germline V CDR1 and CDR2: MGHDK, SYGVNS. The CDR3 is 12 amino acids. The V and J ends lost 4 bases and 6 bases respectively, with 9 bases between them. CDR3: CASSGRHHGYTF. In DNA, the CDR3 is TGTGCCAGCAGTGGTCGCCACCATGGCTACACCTTC.

The J gene is TRBJ1-1, the V gene TRBV3-1 (or the pseudogene TRBV3-2), with D possibly matching TRBD1 (5 bases). The length of the CDR3 is 14 residues. Germline values: CDR1 LGHDT, CDR2 YNNKEL (reference sequence). Between the trimmed V and J ends, which lost 4 bases and 3 bases, there was a span of 12 bases. The CDR3 bases are TGTGCCAGCAGCCTCACCCTAGGGGACACTGAAGCTTTCTTT. Translating gives CASSLTLGDTEAFF.

The V and J genes are TRBV19 and TRBJ2-2; TRBD2 matches at 10 bases. The germline V gene encodes CDR1 LNHDA and CDR2 SQIVND (reference sequence). V was pared by 6 bases and J by 5 bases, with 3 bases of the junction left unmatched. The CDR3 totals 14 residues. CDR3 DNA: TGTGCCAGTAGGGTAGCGGGGGGTACCGGGGAGCTGTTTTTT. Amino acid sequence: CASRVAGGTGELFF.

The CDR3 loop reads CASSVVSIGELFF. CDR3 sequence (DNA): TGTGCCAGCAGCGTAGTGAGTATCGGGGAGCTGTTTTTT. The chain is built from TRBV9 and TRBJ2-2; D not resolved. CDR1 and CDR2 (germline): SGDLS, YYNGEE. V lost 0 bases and J 7 bases, leaving 7 bases between the germline ends. The CDR3 has 13 amino acids.

J is TRBJ2-2 and V is TRBV7-2, with TRBD1 matching 12 bases. The CDR3 totals 18 residues. Germline-derived CDR1 and CDR2 are SGHTA and FQGNSA. The V segment lost 8 bases and the J segment 1 base; nucleotides outside the gene matches: 11. The CDR3 loop reads CASEGDRGRIWNTGELFF. CDR3 nucleotide sequence: TGTGCCAGCGAAGGGGACAGGGGGCGCATTTGGAACACCGGGGAGCTGTTTTTT.

V and J are TRBV2 and TRBJ2-2, with D perhaps matching TRBD1 or TRBD2 (5 bases each). This CDR3 contains 14 residues. Germline V gives CDR1 SNHLY, CDR2 FYNNEI. Trimming took off 10 bases at V and 3 bases at J, with 15 bases between the two ends. CDR3 in amino acids: CATRVGDHTGELFF. DNA of the CDR3: TGTGCCACCAGAGTTGGGGACCACACCGGGGAGCTGTTTTTT.

The V call is TRBV6-5, the J call TRBJ1-6, with D possibly matching TRBD1 (6 bases). Looked up from germline, CDR1 is MNHEY and CDR2 is SVGAGI. This CDR3 comprises 15 residues. Trimming took off 5 bases at V and 5 bases at J, with 13 bases between the two ends. As DNA, the CDR3 is TGTGCCAGCAGTCCCGCGCAGGGGAATAATTCACCCCTCCACTTT. It encodes CASSPAQGNNSPLHF.

This chain joins TRBV28 and TRBJ2-1; TRBD2 aligns across 8 bases. Per germline, CDR1 MDHEN and CDR2 SYDVKM. J was trimmed by 4 bases and V by 4 bases; bases with no gene match: 12. The CDR3 is 17 residues long. The CDR3 nucleotides are TGTGCCAGCAGTTCCCCTTTGTTGGCGGGGGGTTACAATGAGCAGTTCTTC. It is translated as CASSSPLLAGGYNEQFF.

This clone has a single count. The rearrangement joins TRBV3-1 (or the pseudogene TRBV3-2) to TRBJ1-2; D may be TRBD1 (5 bases). This CDR3 region has 15 residues. Trimming stripped 0 bases from V and 6 bases from J, with 14 bases between. Germline V gene lookup returns CDR1 LGHDT and CDR2 YNNKEL (reference sequence). This chain's CDR3 is CASSQDLGGFDGYTF. The CDR3 DNA reads TGTGCCAGCAGCCAAGACCTTGGGGGATTCGATGGCTACACCTTC.

This clone appeared once. The chain carries TRBV27 and TRBJ1-2; D unresolved. The CDR3 consists of 14 residues. Trimming removed 2 bases at V and 5 bases at J, with 12 bases between. Germline V gene data show CDR1 as MNHEY and CDR2 as SMNVEV (reference sequence). The CDR3 region is CASSLTGGGYGYTF. CDR3 nucleotides: TGTGCCAGCAGTTTAACGGGAGGAGGGTATGGCTACACCTTC.

The J gene is TRBJ2-1, the V gene TRBV19; 8 bases agree with TRBD2. Germline V CDR1 and CDR2: LNHDA, SQIVND (reference sequence). V shed 5 bases, J shed 4 bases, and the junction held 7 bases outside the gene matches. The CDR3 has 15 amino acids. CDR3 sequence (DNA): TGTGCCAGTAGTTCAACTAGCGGAGGGTACAATGAGCAGTTCTTC. Translated, it gives CASSSTSGGYNEQFF.

In nucleotides, the CDR3 is TGTGCCAGCAGTGAACTTGGCGTCCAGTTCTTC. This encodes CASSELGVQFF. This rearrangement joins TRBV2 to TRBJ2-1, with D unclear. V was pared by 2 bases and J by 13 bases, with 9 bases between. Germline loops: CDR1 SNHLY, CDR2 FYNNEI. This CDR3 spans 11 amino acids.

This chain joins TRBV29-1 and TRBJ1-3; D unresolved. This CDR3 contains 14 residues. Looked up from germline, CDR1 is SQVTM and CDR2 is ANQGSEA. V lost 4 bases to trimming and J lost 0 bases, with 10 bases between them. The CDR3 DNA reads as TGCAGCGTTGGAGGTGGCAGCTCTGGAAACACCATATATTTT. Translating gives CSVGGGSSGNTIYF.

This clone was detected only once. This rearrangement joins TRBV30 to TRBJ2-5; D not resolved. CDR1 and CDR2 from the germline V gene are GTSNPN and SVGIG (reference sequence). Trimming took 1 base from V and 5 from J, leaving 14 bases between them. The CDR3 consists of 14 residues. DNA for the CDR3: TGTGCCTGGAGTGGCGGCCTAGACTTGGAGACCCAGTACTTC. Amino acids: CAWSGGLDLETQYF.